This T cell receptor beta chain comes out of a study of shared clonotypes between healthy human individuals. V lost 0 bases and J lost 6; bases outside the gene matches: 3. This CDR3 spans 15 amino acids. The germline CDR1 and CDR2 sequences are SGHDT and YYEEEE. Every immunoSEQ plate was one replicate of a subset's evenly spread DNA. Roughly 30,000 T cell genomes, or approximately 300 ng DNA, went into replicate PCRs of unsorted PBMC. Assay used: immunoSEQ multiplex PCR; TCRdb lists only in-frame clones, some missing. The data contain hundreds of thousands of clones, around 78% of them seen just once; the ten biggest clones take up about 11%. Caucasian adults residing in Nashville, Tennessee made up all the donors.

The clonotype originates from a woman in her forties in good health. Some clones in this sample may be carry-over from other donors' samples. The rearrangement uses TRBV5-6 and TRBJ2-1, with 10 bases lining up with TRBD2. The specimen sequenced was PBMCs. Written as DNA, the CDR3 is TGTGCCAGCAGCTTGGGTAGCGGGAGGAGCAATGAGCAGTTCTTC. Encoded protein: CASSLGSGRSNEQFF.